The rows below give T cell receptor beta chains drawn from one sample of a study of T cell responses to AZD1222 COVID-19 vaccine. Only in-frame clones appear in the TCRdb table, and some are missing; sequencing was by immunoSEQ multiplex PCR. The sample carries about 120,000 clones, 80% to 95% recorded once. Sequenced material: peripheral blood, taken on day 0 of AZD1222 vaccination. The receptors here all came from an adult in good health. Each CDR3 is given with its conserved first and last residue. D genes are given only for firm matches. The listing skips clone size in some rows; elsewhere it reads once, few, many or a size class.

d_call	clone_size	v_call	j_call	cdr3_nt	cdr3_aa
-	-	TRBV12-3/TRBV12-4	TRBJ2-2	TGTGCCAGCACCGTGGGGGGAACCGGGGAGCTGTTTTTT	CASTVGGTGELFF
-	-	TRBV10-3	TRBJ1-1	TGTGCCATCAGCCAGACGGCGAACACTGAAGCTTTCTTT	CAISQTANTEAFF
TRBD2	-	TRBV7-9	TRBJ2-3	TGTGCCAGCAGCAGGGGACTAGCGGGAGATACCCAGGGGGCCCTCACAGATACGCAGTATTTT	CASSRGLAGDTQGALTDTQYF
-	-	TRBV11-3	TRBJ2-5	TGTGCCAGCAGCTTAGGGTACCAACCGCAAGAGACCCAGTACTTC	CASSLGYQPQETQYF
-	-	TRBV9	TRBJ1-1	TGTGCCAGCAGCGTAGTCGAGTCGGACACTGAAGCTTTCTTT	CASSVVESDTEAFF
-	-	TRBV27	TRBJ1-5	TGTGCCAGCAGTCCCCGTCGGGGGCAGGCCGCGAATCAGCCCCAGCATTTT	CASSPRRGQAANQPQHF
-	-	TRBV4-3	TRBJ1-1	TGCGCCAGCAGCCAAGACCTGGAGGACACTGAAGCTTTCTTT	CASSQDLEDTEAFF
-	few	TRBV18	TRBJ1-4	TGTGCCAGCTCACCAGATGAGGGGGAAAAACTGTTTTTT	CASSPDEGEKLFF
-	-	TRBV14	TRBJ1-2	TGTGCCAGCAGCCACTCCGGAGGAGGCTACACCTTC	CASSHSGGGYTF
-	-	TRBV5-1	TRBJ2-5	TGCGCCAGCAGCTCTGGGGCAGGCAAAATAGAGACCCAGTACTTC	CASSSGAGKIETQYF
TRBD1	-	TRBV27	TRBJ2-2	TGTGCCAGCAGTTTAACGAGACAGGGGGACACCGGGGAGCTGTTTTTT	CASSLTRQGDTGELFF
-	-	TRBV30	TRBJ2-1	TGTGCCTGTGCGAGTTATGAGCAGTTCTTC	CACASYEQFF
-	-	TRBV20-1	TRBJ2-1	TGCAGTGCTAGAGCGGATGAGCAGTTCTTC	CSARADEQFF
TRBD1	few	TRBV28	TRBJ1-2	TGTGCCAGCAGTGTGCCAGGGGGTTACCAGTATGGCTACACCTTC	CASSVPGGYQYGYTF
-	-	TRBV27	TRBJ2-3	TGTGCCAGCAGTGGGCTCCAACGTATCAAGGGTAGGCAGTATTTT	CASSGLQRIKGRQYF
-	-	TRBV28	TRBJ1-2	TGTGCCAGCAGATCCGGGACGTACTATGGCTACACCTTC	CASRSGTYYGYTF
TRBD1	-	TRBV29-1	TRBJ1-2	TGCAGCGTCGAGAGGGACAGGGGGCGAGTGGGCTACACCTTC	CSVERDRGRVGYTF
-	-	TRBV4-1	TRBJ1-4	TGCGCCAGCAGCCAAGTTTTGGTCCTAACTAATGAAAAACTGTTTTTT	CASSQVLVLTNEKLFF
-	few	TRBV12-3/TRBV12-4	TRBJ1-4	TGTGCCAGCAGGTTCAGCGGTGGGGAAAAACTGTTTTTT	CASRFSGGEKLFF
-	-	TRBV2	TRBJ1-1	TGTGCCAGCAGTGAGGCAGGTTGGAACACTGAAGCTTTCTTT	CASSEAGWNTEAFF
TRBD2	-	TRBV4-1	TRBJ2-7	TGCGCCAGCAGCCAAGGGGAGGGCCGGCAGTACGAGCAGTACTTC	CASSQGEGRQYEQYF
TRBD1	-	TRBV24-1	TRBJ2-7	TGTGCCACCAGTGACTCTGGGACAGGCCGCTCCTACGAGCAGTACTTC	CATSDSGTGRSYEQYF
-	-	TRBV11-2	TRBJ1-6	TGTGCCAGCAGATTCCCGGACAGTAATTCACCCCTCCACTTT	CASRFPDSNSPLHF
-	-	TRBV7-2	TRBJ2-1	TGTGCCAGCAGCGTGACTAGTAACAATGAGCAGTTCTTC	CASSVTSNNEQFF
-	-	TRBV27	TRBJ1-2	TGTGCCAGTCGAGGGGCAGGGAGCCAGAACCTAAACTATGGCTACACCTTC	CASRGAGSQNLNYGYTF
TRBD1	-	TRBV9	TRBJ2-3	TGTGCCAGCAGCGCCGGGACAGGGGGACACCATACGCAGTATTTT	CASSAGTGGHHTQYF